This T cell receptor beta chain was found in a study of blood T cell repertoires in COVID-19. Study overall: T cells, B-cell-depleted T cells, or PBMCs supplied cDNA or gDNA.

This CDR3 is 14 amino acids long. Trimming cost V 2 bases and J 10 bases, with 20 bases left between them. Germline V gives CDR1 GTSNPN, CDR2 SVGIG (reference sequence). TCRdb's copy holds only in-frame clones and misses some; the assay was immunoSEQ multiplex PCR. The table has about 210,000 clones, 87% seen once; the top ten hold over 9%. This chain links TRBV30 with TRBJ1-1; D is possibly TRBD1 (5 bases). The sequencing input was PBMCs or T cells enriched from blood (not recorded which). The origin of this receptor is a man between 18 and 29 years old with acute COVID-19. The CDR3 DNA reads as TGTGCCTGGAGTAGGGGCACTGGATGGGTGGGAGCTTTCTTT. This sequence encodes CAWSRGTGWVGAFF. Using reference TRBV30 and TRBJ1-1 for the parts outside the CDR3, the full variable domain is SQTIHQWPATLVQPVGSPLSLECTVEGTSNPNLYWYRQAAGRGLQLLFYSVGIGQISSEVPQNLSASRPQDRQFILSSKKLLLSDSGFYLCAWSRGTGWVGAFFGQGTRLTVV.